These 13 T cell receptor beta chains were sequenced from one sample in a study of shared clonotypes between healthy human individuals. Sequencing used immunoSEQ multiplex PCR; TCRdb keeps in-frame clones, though not all of them. The table records more than 2 million clones, approximately 94% of them present only once. Positively selected for CCR7, the CD45RO-negative cells used as naive CD8 cells excluded terminally differentiated effector memory CD45RA+ cells. The sample comprised naive CD8+ T cells sorted from blood. These receptors all come from a man younger than 35 in good health.

Only one count was recorded for this clone. The sample has other DNA sequences that encode this CDR3 too. This rearrangement joins TRBV28 to TRBJ2-1, with D possibly TRBD2 on 6 matching bases. CDR1 and CDR2 from the germline V gene are MDHEN and SYDVKM. The V end was cut by 3 bases, the J end by 0 bases, with 9 bases between. There are 15 residues in the CDR3. The CDR3 here is CASSLRGSSYNEQFF. CDR3 DNA: TGTGCCAGCAGTTTGCGGGGATCCTCCTACAATGAGCAGTTCTTC.

This clone was counted once. V and J are TRBV27 and TRBJ2-1, with D hard to call. This CDR3 has 11 residues. From germline, CDR1 is MNHEY and CDR2 SMNVEV (reference sequence). V was pared by 2 bases and J by 8 bases, with 4 bases between. CDR3 region: CASSLHHEQFF. In DNA form, the CDR3 reads TGTGCCAGCAGTTTACACCATGAGCAGTTCTTC.

This sequence joins TRBV28 and TRBJ2-2; 7 nucleotides agree with TRBD1. Trimming took 6 bases from V and 1 from J; bases not matched to a gene: 8. The germline V gene encodes CDR1 MDHEN and CDR2 SYDVKM. The CDR3 covers 16 residues. The CDR3 DNA reads TGTGCCAGCAGCTTCCCCTGGGACAGGAACACCGGGGAGCTGTTTTTT. It yields the protein CASSFPWDRNTGELFF.

This chain links TRBV6-5 with TRBJ1-1; D might be TRBD1 (5 bases). Trimming left V 6 bases short and J 1 base short, with 9 bases between. This CDR3 region has 13 residues. CDR1 is MNHEY, CDR2 SVGAGI, per germline. CDR3 in DNA: TGTGCCAGCAGCTGGGGACCGAACACTGAAGCTTTCTTT. It codes for CASSWGPNTEAFF.

This sequence joins TRBV30 and TRBJ2-2; D could derive from TRBD1 or TRBD2 (6 bases each). The germline gives CDR1 GTSNPN, CDR2 SVGIG (reference sequence). V lost 2 bases, J lost 5 bases, and 12 bases lay in between. CDR3 length: 14 amino acids. The CDR3 DNA follows: TGTGCCTGGAGTCTCACGGGGGCAACCGGGGAGCTGTTTTTT. This translates into CAWSLTGATGELFF.

On this clone itself: This sample includes further DNA sequences coding for the same CDR3. The V call is TRBV27, the J call TRBJ2-5, with D perhaps given as TRBD1 or TRBD2 (5 bases each). The CDR3 has 16 amino acids. The germline gives CDR1 MNHEY, CDR2 SMNVEV (reference sequence). Between the trimmed V and J ends, which lost 0 bases and 1 base, there was a span of 12 bases. CDR3 in amino acids: CASSLSPGTFQETQYF. CDR3 coding DNA: TGTGCCAGCAGTTTATCTCCCGGGACGTTCCAAGAGACCCAGTACTTC.

V and J are TRBV4-1 and TRBJ2-7; 7 positions match TRBD1. V lost 0 bases, J lost 1 base, and 6 bases stayed unmatched. Germline V gene sequence: CDR1 MGHRA, CDR2 YSYEKL. The CDR3 has 16 residues. CDR3 sequence (DNA): TGCGCCAGCAGCCAAGAGGGCACAGGGGTTTCCTACGAGCAGTACTTC. Protein sequence: CASSQEGTGVSYEQYF.

The chain recombines TRBV27 with TRBJ2-3, with D tentatively TRBD2 (6 bases). The germline V gene has CDR1 MNHEY and CDR2 SMNVEV (reference sequence). Between the trimmed V and J ends, which lost 3 bases and 2 bases, there was a span of 15 bases. The CDR3 loop spans 16 amino acids. CDR3 region: CASSFRISGYTDTQYF. CDR3 nucleotide sequence: TGTGCCAGCAGTTTCCGGATTAGCGGATACACAGATACGCAGTATTTT.

This sequence joins TRBV21-1 and TRBJ2-3; no DNA check was done on the table's D call, TRBD2. TRBV21-1 is noted as a pseudogene. The CDR3 has 17 residues. CDR3 amino acids: CASSKGSSGRRKNTQYF. The CDR3 nucleotides read TGTGCCAGCAGCAAAGGATCTAGCGGGAGAAGGAAGAATACGCAGTATTTT.

Remarks on this clone: The identical CDR3 is also encoded by other nucleotide sequences in the sample. CDR3 bases: TGCGCCAGCAGCCAACGGACAGGGGGCGCCTACGAGCAGTACTTC. Amino acids: CASSQRTGGAYEQYF. The chain combines TRBV4-1 with TRBJ2-7; TRBD1 matches at 11 bases. CDR1 is MGHRA, CDR2 YSYEKL, per germline. This CDR3 is 15 amino acids long. With 2 bases clipped from V and 2 bases from J, the junction kept 2 bases outside the gene matches.

This sequence joins TRBV13 and TRBJ2-3; D may match TRBD1 or TRBD2 (6 bases each). The CDR3 is 16 amino acids. V lost 0 bases and J 9 bases, leaving 19 bases between the germline ends. The germline CDR1 and CDR2 sequences are PRHDT and FYEKMQ (reference sequence). CDR3 in amino acids: CASSLGELSRGDTQYF. The CDR3 DNA is TGTGCCAGCAGCTTAGGCGAGCTTTCTAGGGGGGACACGCAGTATTTT. Full variable domain (remainder filled in from reference TRBV13 and TRBJ2-3): AAGVIQSPRHLIKEKRETATLKCYPIPRHDTVYWYQQGPGQDPQFLISFYEKMQSDKGSIPDRFSAQQFSDYHSELNMSSLELGDSALYFCASSLGELSRGDTQYFGPGTRLTVL.

Here the CDR3 DNA reads TGTGCCAGCAGTTCACAGGGGGCGGAAGCTTTCTTT. Translated: CASSSQGAEAFF. The V gene is TRBV6-6, the J gene TRBJ1-1; 9 positions agree with TRBD1. Germline values: CDR1 MNHNY, CDR2 SVGAGI (reference sequence). After removal of 4 bases from V and 8 bases from J, the junction contained 2 bases not matched to a gene. This CDR3 region has 12 residues.

The rearrangement joins TRBV11-2 to TRBJ1-2; D call uncertain. Trimming shortened V by 5 bases and J by 8 bases, and 12 bases separated the two germline ends. The CDR3 runs 12 residues. Germline V gives CDR1 SGHAT, CDR2 FQNNGV. Written as DNA, the CDR3 is TGTGCCAGCAGCACCGACCCGCAGGGCTACACCTTC. As protein: CASSTDPQGYTF. The variable domain in full, with the rest retrieved from reference TRBV11-2 and TRBJ1-2, is EAGVAQSPRYKIIEKRQSVAFWCNPISGHATLYWYQQILGQGPKLLIQFQNNGVVDDSQLPKDRFSAERLKGVDSTLKIQPAKLEDSAVYLCASSTDPQGYTFGSGTRLTVV.